What follows describes a single T cell receptor beta chain. Its specificity is unknown. These data originate in a study of cytomegalovirus exposure and HLA in healthy donors. Study conclusions and caveats: The authors judged a highly shared variant cluster likely a sequencing artifact.

PCR involved 60 Vbeta and 13 Jbeta primers. Here immunoSEQ multiplex PCR was the method, and the copy in TCRdb shows in-frame clones only, minus some. The table shows 100,000 or so clones, with approximately 84% occurring only once. The V segment lost 4 bases and the J segment 8 bases; nucleotides outside the gene matches: 9. Germline CDR1 is SEHNR and CDR2 is FQNEAQ (reference sequence). CDR3 size: 14 residues. The sample was PBMCs. This clonotype originated in a man aged 18 to 29 in good health and CMV-seronegative. This chain connects TRBV7-9 to TRBJ2-7; TRBD1 aligns across 9 bases. The CDR3 coding sequence is TGTGCCAGCAGCTCCGGTGACAGGGGGGGGCAGCAGTACTTC. The encoded protein is CASSSGDRGGQQYF.